A single sample is the source of the 30 T cell receptor beta chains below, sequenced in a study of T cells in Graves' hyperthyroidism and ophthalmopathy. Amplified regions were TCR beta CDR3 sequences from RNA transcripts. HTBI primers were employed in a first-round RT-PCR of the TCR CDR3. TCRdb ran MiXCR on the multiplex PCR reads and lists one entry per CDR3 protein. Of about 640,000 distinct CDR3 sequences in the sample, around 20% are singletons; the top ten hold roughly a third. The sequenced material came from blood. These receptor sequences come from a man aged 25-40 years with Graves' ophthalmopathy.

This clonotype was seen repeatedly, ten times or more. This sequence joins TRBV28 and TRBJ1-5, with 7 nucleotides matching TRBD1. The length of the CDR3 is 13 residues. J gave up 5 bases and V 6 bases, and 4 bases lay outside the gene matches. Per germline, CDR1 MDHEN and CDR2 SYDVKM. The CDR3, as DNA: TGTGCCAGCAGAGGGGACAGCCATCAGCCCCAGCATTTT. Its translation is CASRGDSHQPQHF. Drawing the rest from reference TRBV28 and TRBJ1-5, the complete variable domain is DVKVTQSSRYLVKRTGEKVFLECVQDMDHENMFWYRQDPGLGLRLIYFSYDVKMKEKGDIPEGYSVSREKKERFSLILESASTNQTSMYLCASRGDSHQPQHFGDGTRLSIL.

This clonotype occurred a few times. The chain combines TRBV28 with TRBJ1-1; weak D call: TRBD1 (5 bases). Trimming left V 5 bases short and J 1 base short, with 14 bases between. This CDR3 region has 15 residues. Germline V CDR1 and CDR2: MDHEN, SYDVKM. CDR3 sequence (DNA): TGTGCCAGCAGTGAAACCGGGACGGGGAACACTGAAGCTTTCTTT. Encoded protein: CASSETGTGNTEAFF.

This clonotype was seen ten or more times. CDR3: CASSLAGQSTDTQYF. CDR3 nucleotide sequence: TGCGCCAGCAGCTTGGCGGGACAAAGCACAGATACGCAGTATTTT. This chain uses TRBV5-1 with TRBJ2-3; the D gene is possibly TRBD1 (6 bases). The CDR3 contains 15 residues. V lost 0 bases and J lost 0, with 8 bases in between. CDR1 and CDR2 (germline): SGHRS, YFSETQ.

Details on this clonotype: A much larger clone lies one base from this, so it may be a read error. V usage is TRBV9 and J usage is TRBJ1-1; D not certain. The ends were cut back, 0 bases at V and 1 base at J, with 4 bases in the middle. This CDR3 is built from 13 residues. Germline V gene data show CDR1 as SGDLS and CDR2 as YYNGEE. This CDR3 reads CASSVDGNTEAFF. CDR3 coding DNA: TGTGCCAGCAGCGTAGACGGGAACACTGAAGCTTTCTTT.

This clonotype was recorded many times. The chain recombines TRBV7-2 with TRBJ2-7; 9 bases align to TRBD1. CDR3 size: 15 residues. The J segment lost 0 bases and the V segment lost 5 bases, leaving 5 bases of the junction unmatched. Germline-derived CDR1 and CDR2 are SGHTA and FQGNSA. The CDR3 sequence is CASSRTGGASYEQYF. The CDR3 bases are TGTGCCAGCAGCCGAACAGGGGGCGCCTCCTACGAGCAGTACTTC. The entire variable domain, with the rest obtained from reference TRBV7-2 and TRBJ2-7, is as follows: GAGVSQSPSNKVTEKGKDVELRCDPISGHTALYWYRQSLGQGLEFLIYFQGNSAPDKSGLPSDRFSAERTGGSVSTLTIQRTQQEDSAVYLCASSRTGGASYEQYFGPGTRLTVT.

This clonotype has more than one count but fewer than ten. This chain links TRBV13 with TRBJ2-3; TRBD2 might be the D (5 bases). In germline, CDR1 is PRHDT, CDR2 FYEKMQ (reference sequence). This CDR3 contains 15 residues. V lost 1 base and J 5 bases, leaving 13 bases between the germline ends. The CDR3 DNA sequence: TGTGCCAGCAGCTTAGCGACTGGGAGCGGAGATACGCAGTATTTT. This gives the protein CASSLATGSGDTQYF. The whole variable domain, filled in from reference TRBV13 and TRBJ2-3, reads AAGVIQSPRHLIKEKRETATLKCYPIPRHDTVYWYQQGPGQDPQFLISFYEKMQSDKGSIPDRFSAQQFSDYHSELNMSSLELGDSALYFCASSLATGSGDTQYFGPGTRLTVL.

The V gene is TRBV5-1, the J gene TRBJ2-1; D may be TRBD1 (6 bases). The CDR3 is 12 residues long. From germline, CDR1 is SGHRS and CDR2 YFSETQ. V was shortened by 4 bases and J by 15 bases, with 17 bases between the two germline ends. Written as DNA, the CDR3 is TGCGCCAGCAGCACCCAGACAGGATACGTGTTCTTC. It translates to CASSTQTGYVFF.

This clonotype turned up a few times. This chain connects TRBV6-2 or TRBV6-3 to TRBJ2-1; either TRBD1 or TRBD2 may fit D (5 bases each). Germline V gene lookup returns CDR1 MNHEY and CDR2 SVGEGT. The CDR3 sequence is 18 residues long. Between the trimmed V and J ends, which lost 0 bases and 4 bases, there was a span of 19 bases. CDR3 in amino acids: CASSYSPPGAVVYNEQFF. CDR3 nucleotides: TGTGCCAGCAGTTACTCGCCCCCCGGGGCCGTCGTGTACAATGAGCAGTTCTTC.

The rearrangement uses TRBV19 and TRBJ1-5; D gene unclear. V lost 5 bases to trimming and J lost 3 bases, with 11 bases between them. This CDR3 has 14 amino acids. The germline V gene has CDR1 LNHDA and CDR2 SQIVND (reference sequence). The CDR3 spells CASSHQVFNQPQHF. Written as DNA, the CDR3 is TGTGCCAGTAGTCATCAGGTCTTCAATCAGCCCCAGCATTTT.

There are a few counts of this clonotype. CDR3 in DNA: TGTGCCAGCAGCGGCGGGACAGGGAGCACCGGGGAGCTGTTTTTT. Translating it yields CASSGGTGSTGELFF. V is TRBV7-9 and J is TRBJ2-2; 9 nucleotides match TRBD1. Germline lookup yields CDR1 SEHNR and CDR2 FQNEAQ (reference sequence). This CDR3 is built from 15 residues. Losses at the gene ends were 5 bases for V and 4 bases for J; bases not matched to a gene: 5.

This clonotype turned up a few times. The chain links TRBV6-6 to TRBJ2-5; perhaps TRBD2 as D (5 bases). This CDR3 contains 14 residues. Germline V gives CDR1 MNHNY, CDR2 SVGAGI (reference sequence). Trimming left V 1 base short and J 2 bases short, with 8 bases between. CDR3 amino acids: CASSYYREQETQYF. The CDR3 DNA sequence: TGTGCCAGCAGTTACTACCGGGAACAAGAGACCCAGTACTTC.

The chain couples TRBV7-2 to TRBJ2-5, with 8 bases fitting TRBD2. V shed 7 bases and J 2 bases; nucleotides not matched to a gene: 12. Germline assignment: CDR1 SGHTA and CDR2 FQGNSA. The CDR3 spans 16 residues. The CDR3 is CASNRQGLAGQETQYF. CDR3 bases: TGTGCCAGCAACCGGCAGGGGCTAGCGGGTCAAGAGACCCAGTACTTC.

The table lists this clonotype with a few counts. The chain combines TRBV6-1 with TRBJ2-3; D gene unclear. The CDR3 has 14 residues. Germline CDR1 and CDR2: MNHNS and SASEGT. The V end was cut by 9 bases, the J end by 0 bases, with 13 bases between. Written as DNA, the CDR3 is TGTGCCAGTGGACGACGAGCTAGCACAGATACGCAGTATTTT. This translates into CASGRRASTDTQYF.

This chain joins TRBV3-1 and TRBJ1-1; possibly TRBD1 for D (5 bases). The CDR3 is 13 residues long. Trimming stripped 3 bases from V and 5 bases from J, with 10 bases between. Germline V gene lookup returns CDR1 LGHDT and CDR2 YNNKEL (reference sequence). CDR3 region: CASSQVTVTEAFF. The DNA of the CDR3 is TGTGCCAGCAGCCAGGTGACAGTGACTGAAGCTTTCTTT.

CDR3 protein: CSAGEDRRYTDTQYF. CDR3 sequence (DNA): TGCAGTGCTGGGGAGGACAGGCGATACACAGATACGCAGTATTTT. The V call is TRBV20-1, the J call TRBJ2-3, with D possibly being TRBD1 (7 bases). Between the trimmed V and J ends, which lost 5 bases and 2 bases, there was a span of 17 bases. CDR1 and CDR2 (germline): DFQATT, SNEGSKA (reference sequence). CDR3 size: 15 residues.

This clonotype was found a few times. The chain carries TRBV20-1 and TRBJ2-7; 11 nucleotides match TRBD1. The CDR3 runs 14 residues. Looked up from germline, CDR1 is DFQATT and CDR2 is SNEGSKA (reference sequence). Trimming removed 5 bases from V and 1 base from J; junction bases left unmatched: 4. CDR3 residues: CSAERDRGSYEQYF. As DNA, the CDR3 is TGCAGTGCTGAAAGGGACAGGGGGTCCTACGAGCAGTACTTC.

This clonotype was detected a few times. The chain couples TRBV20-1 to TRBJ2-7; 11 bases agree with TRBD2. The CDR3 runs 16 residues. V was pared by 0 bases and J by 0 bases, with 4 bases of the junction left unmatched. Germline assignment: CDR1 DFQATT and CDR2 SNEGSKA (reference sequence). The CDR3 sequence is CSARDYSGRASYEQYF. CDR3 coding DNA: TGCAGTGCTAGAGATTATAGCGGGAGGGCCTCCTACGAGCAGTACTTC.

Concerning this clonotype: Just one base apart from a much larger clone, this may be a read error. This rearrangement joins TRBV30 to TRBJ2-5, with a tentative D call TRBD2 (6 bases). CDR3 size: 12 residues. CDR1 is GTSNPN and CDR2 is SVGIG in the germline V gene (reference sequence). Deletions cut 4 bases from V and 9 bases from J, with 15 bases between. CDR3 DNA sequence: TGTGCCTGGAAATGGGTGGGGGAGGCCCAGTACTTC. Amino acids: CAWKWVGEAQYF. The full variable domain, rest sourced from reference TRBV30 and TRBJ2-5, is SQTIHQWPATLVQPVGSPLSLECTVEGTSNPNLYWYRQAAGRGLQLLFYSVGIGQISSEVPQNLSASRPQDRQFILSSKKLLLSDSGFYLCAWKWVGEAQYFGPGTRLLVL.

The CDR3 bases are TGTGCCTGGAGTGTTCAGGAAAAACTGTTTTTT. It specifies CAWSVQEKLFF. The rearrangement links TRBV30 to TRBJ1-4; D ambiguous. Germline CDR1 GTSNPN, CDR2 SVGIG (reference sequence). The CDR3 consists of 11 residues. Trimming cost V 0 bases and J 8 bases, with 4 bases left between them.

This clonotype was counted only a few times. This rearrangement joins TRBV29-1 to TRBJ2-5, with 7 bases lining up with TRBD2. Germline V CDR1 and CDR2: SQVTM, ANQGSEA. The CDR3 length is 12 residues. With V trimmed by 3 bases and J by 5 bases, 3 bases remained unmatched. The CDR3 protein is CSVEAGGETQYF. The CDR3 DNA reads TGCAGCGTTGAGGCCGGGGGGGAGACCCAGTACTTC.

The rearrangement uses TRBV7-2 and TRBJ2-2, with 15 nucleotides matching TRBD2. CDR1 is SGHTA, CDR2 FQGNSA, per germline. The CDR3 length is 20 residues. The junction had 9 bases not matched to a gene; V was cut back by 2 bases and J by 2 bases. CDR3 protein: CASSLKRTSGRAPNTGELFF. CDR3 in DNA: TGTGCCAGCAGCTTAAAAAGGACTAGCGGGAGGGCGCCAAACACCGGGGAGCTGTTTTTT.

This clonotype has just a few counts. The V and J genes are TRBV30 and TRBJ1-1; D is unresolved. The germline V gene encodes CDR1 GTSNPN and CDR2 SVGIG (reference sequence). The CDR3 is made up of 12 amino acids. V shed 4 bases and J shed 4 bases, with 10 bases lying between them. The CDR3 here is CAWTWIGTEAFF. The DNA for the CDR3 is TGTGCCTGGACGTGGATCGGCACTGAAGCTTTCTTT.

This clonotype was observed a few times. The genes are TRBV20-1 and TRBJ2-7; TRBD1 matches at 9 bases. The CDR3 contains 14 residues. Germline V CDR1 and CDR2: DFQATT, SNEGSKA (reference sequence). The V segment lost 1 base and the J segment 5 bases; nucleotides outside the gene matches: 6. The CDR3: CSARGQDRGHEQYF. The CDR3 nucleotides are TGCAGTGCTAGAGGACAGGACAGGGGCCACGAGCAGTACTTC.

V and J are TRBV28 and TRBJ2-1; D may be TRBD2 (7 bases). The CDR3 length is 13 residues. Per germline, CDR1 MDHEN and CDR2 SYDVKM. V gave up 11 bases and J gave up 5 bases, with 16 bases separating them. This CDR3 reads CAGGGRPHNEQFF. In DNA, the CDR3 is TGTGCCGGGGGGGGGCGTCCCCACAATGAGCAGTTCTTC.

The sample holds a few counts of this clonotype. The V and J genes are TRBV7-2 and TRBJ2-3, with D perhaps TRBD1 (6 bases). The V end lost 1 base, the J end lost 4 bases, and 15 bases lay between the germline ends. Per germline, CDR1 SGHTA and CDR2 FQGNSA. This CDR3 contains 16 residues. The DNA for the CDR3 is TGTGCCAGCAGCTTAGGGTCACAGGGATGGTCAGATACGCAGTATTTT. As protein: CASSLGSQGWSDTQYF. Complete variable domain (other parts from reference TRBV7-2 and TRBJ2-3): GAGVSQSPSNKVTEKGKDVELRCDPISGHTALYWYRQSLGQGLEFLIYFQGNSAPDKSGLPSDRFSAERTGGSVSTLTIQRTQQEDSAVYLCASSLGSQGWSDTQYFGPGTRLTVL.

Concerning this clonotype: A much larger clone lies a single base off, so this may be a read error. The gene calls are TRBV20-1 and TRBJ1-4, with 9 bases aligning to TRBD1. This CDR3 spans 14 amino acids. Germline CDR1 is DFQATT and CDR2 is SNEGSKA (reference sequence). CDR3 amino acids: CSAQGTGQDEKLVF. The CDR3 region has the DNA TGCAGTGCTCAAGGGACAGGGCAGGATGAAAAACTGGTTTTT.

V usage is TRBV18 and J usage is TRBJ2-3; D possibly corresponds to TRBD1 (6 bases). The CDR3 runs 16 residues. Germline V gene data show CDR1 as KGHSH and CDR2 as LQKENI. Trimming cost V 0 bases and J 1 base, with 11 bases left between them. This CDR3 reads CASSPPGTLRTDTQYF. CDR3 nucleotides: TGTGCCAGCTCACCACCCGGGACACTTCGCACAGATACGCAGTATTTT.

The chain is built from TRBV11-1 and TRBJ2-7; D gene ambiguous. CDR1 and CDR2 (germline): SGHAT, FQDESV (reference sequence). The V and J ends lost 5 bases and 6 bases respectively, with 20 bases between them. The CDR3 is 15 amino acids. CDR3: CASSPAPGSPREQYF. For the CDR3, the DNA is TGTGCCAGCAGCCCCGCCCCCGGCAGTCCTCGCGAGCAGTACTTC.

This chain connects TRBV6-1 to TRBJ2-2; TRBD1 matches 9 bases. Germline-derived CDR1 and CDR2 are MNHNS and SASEGT. The CDR3 consists of 15 residues. The J segment lost 5 bases and the V segment lost 6 bases, leaving 7 bases of the junction unmatched. Here the CDR3 DNA reads TGTGCCAGCAGCTCGGGACAGGGTTGGACCGGGGAGCTGTTTTTT. As protein: CASSSGQGWTGELFF.

In its sample, this clonotype was seen many times. This sequence joins TRBV29-1 and TRBJ2-5, with 8 bases matching TRBD1. The CDR3 length is 13 residues. Germline V lookup: CDR1 SQVTM, CDR2 ANQGSEA. The V gene end was trimmed by 8 bases and the J gene end by 4 bases; junction bases not matched to a gene: 9. CDR3 loop: CSLTQGTGETQYF. In DNA, the CDR3 is TGCAGCCTGACACAGGGGACAGGAGAGACCCAGTACTTC. Full variable domain (rest looked up from reference TRBV29-1 and TRBJ2-5): SAVISQKPSRDICQRGTSLTIQCQVDSQVTMMFWYRQQPGQSLTLIATANQGSEATYESGFVIDKFPISRPNLTFSTLTVSNMSPEDSSIYLCSLTQGTGETQYFGPGTRLLVL.